This T cell receptor beta chain was identified during a study of T cell clones after liver transplantation. TCRdb's copy holds only in-frame clones and misses some; the assay was immunoSEQ multiplex PCR. The table records approximately 51,000 clones, roughly nine tenths of them present only once. The CDR3 is 12 residues long. Looked up from germline, CDR1 is GTSNPN and CDR2 is SVGIG (reference sequence). Trimming stripped 0 bases from V and 9 bases from J, with 9 bases between. V and J are TRBV30 and TRBJ2-1, with TRBD2 as a possible D gene (6 bases). The sequencing used CD8+ T cells from blood, collected 12 months after liver transplant. The receptor was derived from a human patient who received a liver transplant. Some T cells may be transferred from the graft donor. CDR3 nucleotide sequence: TGTGCCTGGAGTGTTGGAGGGTTTGAGCAGTTCTTC. Protein: CAWSVGGFEQFF. The whole variable domain, remainder taken from reference TRBV30 and TRBJ2-1, is SQTIHQWPATLVQPVGSPLSLECTVEGTSNPNLYWYRQAAGRGLQLLFYSVGIGQISSEVPQNLSASRPQDRQFILSSKKLLLSDSGFYLCAWSVGGFEQFFGPGTRLTVL.